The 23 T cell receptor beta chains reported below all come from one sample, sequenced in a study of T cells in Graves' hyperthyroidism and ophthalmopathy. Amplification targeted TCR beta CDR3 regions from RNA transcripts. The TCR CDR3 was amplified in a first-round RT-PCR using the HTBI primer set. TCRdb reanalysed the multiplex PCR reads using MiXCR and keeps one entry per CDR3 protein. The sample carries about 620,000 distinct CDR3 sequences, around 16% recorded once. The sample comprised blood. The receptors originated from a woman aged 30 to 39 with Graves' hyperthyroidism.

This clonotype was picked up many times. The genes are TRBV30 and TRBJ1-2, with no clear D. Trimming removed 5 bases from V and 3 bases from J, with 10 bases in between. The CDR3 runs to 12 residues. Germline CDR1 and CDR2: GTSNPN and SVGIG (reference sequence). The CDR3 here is CAWVQEYYGYTF. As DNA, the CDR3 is TGTGCCTGGGTCCAAGAATACTATGGCTACACCTTC.

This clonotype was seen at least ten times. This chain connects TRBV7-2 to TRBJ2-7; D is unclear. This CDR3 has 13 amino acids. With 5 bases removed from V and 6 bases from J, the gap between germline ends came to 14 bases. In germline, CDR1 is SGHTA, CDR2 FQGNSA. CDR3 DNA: TGTGCCAGCAGCGATCTCTACCACCCCGAGCAGTACTTC. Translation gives CASSDLYHPEQYF.

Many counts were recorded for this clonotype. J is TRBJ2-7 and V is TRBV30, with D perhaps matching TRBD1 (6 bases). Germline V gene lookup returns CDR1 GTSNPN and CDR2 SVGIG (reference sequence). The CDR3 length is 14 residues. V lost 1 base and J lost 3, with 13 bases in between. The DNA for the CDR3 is TGTGCCTGGAGTGCCCACAGGGAAATCTACGAGCAGTACTTC. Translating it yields CAWSAHREIYEQYF. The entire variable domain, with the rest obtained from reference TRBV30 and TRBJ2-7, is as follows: SQTIHQWPATLVQPVGSPLSLECTVEGTSNPNLYWYRQAAGRGLQLLFYSVGIGQISSEVPQNLSASRPQDRQFILSSKKLLLSDSGFYLCAWSAHREIYEQYFGPGTRLTVT.

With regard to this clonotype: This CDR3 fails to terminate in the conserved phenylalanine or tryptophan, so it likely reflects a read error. In DNA, the CDR3 is TGCGCCAGCAGTAAAGGGGAGGGGAACACTGAAGCTTTCCTT. As protein: CASSKGEGNTEAFL. The rearrangement joins TRBV4-3 to TRBJ1-1, with D possibly matching TRBD1 (5 bases). The CDR3 consists of 14 residues. Germline loops: CDR1 LGHNA, CDR2 YSLEER. V was clipped by 6 bases and J by 1 base, with 12 bases between them.

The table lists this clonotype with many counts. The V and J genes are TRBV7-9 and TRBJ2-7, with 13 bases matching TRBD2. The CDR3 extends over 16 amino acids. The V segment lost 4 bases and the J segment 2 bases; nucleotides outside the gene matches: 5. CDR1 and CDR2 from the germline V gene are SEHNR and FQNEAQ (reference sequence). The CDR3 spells CASSSGLAGPTYEQYF. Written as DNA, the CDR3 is TGTGCCAGCAGCTCGGGACTAGCGGGACCTACCTACGAGCAGTACTTC.

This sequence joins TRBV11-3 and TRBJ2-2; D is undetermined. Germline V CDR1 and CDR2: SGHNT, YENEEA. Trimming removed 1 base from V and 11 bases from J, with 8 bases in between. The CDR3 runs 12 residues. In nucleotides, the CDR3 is TGTGCCAGCAGCTTAGGGCCGTCCGAGCTGTTTTTT. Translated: CASSLGPSELFF.

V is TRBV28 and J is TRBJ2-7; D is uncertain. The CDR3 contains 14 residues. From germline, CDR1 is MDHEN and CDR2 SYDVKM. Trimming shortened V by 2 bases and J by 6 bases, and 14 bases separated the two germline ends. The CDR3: CASSLARRRGEQYF. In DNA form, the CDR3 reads TGTGCCAGCAGTTTAGCCCGACGACGTGGCGAGCAGTACTTC.

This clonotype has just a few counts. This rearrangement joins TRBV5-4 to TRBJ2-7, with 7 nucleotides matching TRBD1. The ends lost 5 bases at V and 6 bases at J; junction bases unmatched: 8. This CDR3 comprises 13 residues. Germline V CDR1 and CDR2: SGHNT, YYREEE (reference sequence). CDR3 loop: CASRYPGTAEQYF. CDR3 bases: TGTGCCAGCAGATATCCCGGGACAGCCGAGCAGTACTTC. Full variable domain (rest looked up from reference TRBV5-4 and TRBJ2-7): ETGVTQSPTHLIKTRGQQVTLRCSSQSGHNTVSWYQQALGQGPQFIFQYYREEENGRGNFPPRFSGLQFPNYSSELNVNALELDDSALYLCASRYPGTAEQYFGPGTRLTVT.

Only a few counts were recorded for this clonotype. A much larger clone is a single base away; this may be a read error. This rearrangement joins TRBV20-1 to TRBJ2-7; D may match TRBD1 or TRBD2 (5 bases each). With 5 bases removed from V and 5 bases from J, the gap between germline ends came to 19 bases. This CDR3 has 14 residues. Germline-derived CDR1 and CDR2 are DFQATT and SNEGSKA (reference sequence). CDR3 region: CSAEQAEERNEQYF. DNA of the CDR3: TGCAGTGCTGAACAGGCGGAGGAGCGGAACGAGCAGTACTTC.

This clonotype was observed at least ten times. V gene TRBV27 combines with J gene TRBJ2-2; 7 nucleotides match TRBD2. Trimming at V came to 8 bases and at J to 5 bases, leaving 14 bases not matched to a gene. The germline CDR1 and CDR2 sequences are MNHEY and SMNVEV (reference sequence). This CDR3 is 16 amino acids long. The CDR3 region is CASVSLWRERTGELFF. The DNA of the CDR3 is TGTGCCAGCGTCTCTTTATGGCGGGAGAGGACCGGGGAGCTGTTTTTT.

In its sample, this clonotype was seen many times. The CDR3 sequence: CASSYRGYEQYF. The DNA of the CDR3 is TGTGCCAGCAGCTACAGGGGTTACGAGCAGTACTTC. This chain uses TRBV6-1 with TRBJ2-7, with TRBD1 identical over 7 bases. Germline CDR1 and CDR2: MNHNS and SASEGT. V lost 6 bases and J lost 4; bases outside the gene matches: 3. The CDR3 has 12 amino acids.

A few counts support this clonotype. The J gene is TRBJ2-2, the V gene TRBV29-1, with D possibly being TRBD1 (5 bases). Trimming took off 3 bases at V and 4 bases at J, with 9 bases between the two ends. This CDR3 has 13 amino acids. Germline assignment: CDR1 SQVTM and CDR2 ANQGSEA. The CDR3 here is CSVDVRGTGELFF. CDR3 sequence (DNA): TGCAGCGTTGACGTAAGGGGCACCGGGGAGCTGTTTTTT.

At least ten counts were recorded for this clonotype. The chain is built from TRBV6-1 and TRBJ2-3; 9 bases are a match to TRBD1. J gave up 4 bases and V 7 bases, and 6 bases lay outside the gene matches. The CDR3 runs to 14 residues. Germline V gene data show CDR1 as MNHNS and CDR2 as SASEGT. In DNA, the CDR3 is TGTGCCAGCACGAGGGGACAGGGTCCAGATACGCAGTATTTT. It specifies CASTRGQGPDTQYF.

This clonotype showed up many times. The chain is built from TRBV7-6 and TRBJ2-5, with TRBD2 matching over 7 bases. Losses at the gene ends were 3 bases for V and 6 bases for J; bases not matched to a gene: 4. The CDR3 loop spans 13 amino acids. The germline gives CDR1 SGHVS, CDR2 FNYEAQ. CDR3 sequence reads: CASSFSGGKTQYF. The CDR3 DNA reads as TGTGCCAGCAGCTTTTCGGGGGGAAAGACCCAGTACTTC.

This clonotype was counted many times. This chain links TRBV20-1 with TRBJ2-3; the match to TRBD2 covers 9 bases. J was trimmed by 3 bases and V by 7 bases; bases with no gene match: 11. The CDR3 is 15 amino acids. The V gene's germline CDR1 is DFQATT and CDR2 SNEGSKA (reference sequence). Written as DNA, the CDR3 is TGCAGTGTTCCAGTCCCGGGACTAGCTACAGATACGCAGTATTTT. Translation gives CSVPVPGLATDTQYF.

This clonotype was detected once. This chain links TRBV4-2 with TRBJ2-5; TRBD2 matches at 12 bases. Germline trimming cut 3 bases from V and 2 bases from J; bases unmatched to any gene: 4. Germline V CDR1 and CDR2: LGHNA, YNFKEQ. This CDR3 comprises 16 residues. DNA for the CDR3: TGTGCCAGCAGCCAGACTAGCGGGAGTTGGCAAGAGACCCAGTACTTC. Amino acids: CASSQTSGSWQETQYF.

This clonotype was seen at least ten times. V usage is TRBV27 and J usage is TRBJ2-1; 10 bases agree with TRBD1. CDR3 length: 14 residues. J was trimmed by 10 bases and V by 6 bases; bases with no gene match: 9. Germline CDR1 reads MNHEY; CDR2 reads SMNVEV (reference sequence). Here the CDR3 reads CASRMGQGIEEQFF. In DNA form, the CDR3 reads TGTGCCAGCAGGATGGGACAGGGGATTGAAGAGCAGTTCTTC.

CDR3 in amino acids: CASSQGRGSAQSSTDTQYF. The CDR3 region has the DNA TGTGCCAGCAGCCAAGGAAGGGGTAGCGCCCAATCTAGCACAGATACGCAGTATTTT. The chain employs TRBV4-2 and TRBJ2-3; D is tentatively TRBD1 or TRBD2 (5 bases each). Germline CDR1 is LGHNA and CDR2 is YNFKEQ. Trimming cost V 1 base and J 0 bases, with 20 bases left between them. There are 19 residues in the CDR3.

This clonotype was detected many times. CDR3 protein: CASSSLGSGGYTF. CDR3 nucleotide sequence: TGTGCCAGCAGCTCCCTGGGGTCCGGGGGCTACACCTTC. The chain is built from TRBV5-5 and TRBJ1-2, with unresolved D. The CDR3 totals 13 residues. Trimming removed 3 bases at V and 8 bases at J, with 14 bases between. In germline, CDR1 is SGHKS, CDR2 YYEKEE (reference sequence).

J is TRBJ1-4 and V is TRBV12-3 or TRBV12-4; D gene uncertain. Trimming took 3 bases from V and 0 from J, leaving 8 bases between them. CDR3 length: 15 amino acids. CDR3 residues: CASSFRQTTNEKLFF. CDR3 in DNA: TGTGCCAGCAGTTTCCGACAAACAACTAATGAAAAACTGTTTTTT.

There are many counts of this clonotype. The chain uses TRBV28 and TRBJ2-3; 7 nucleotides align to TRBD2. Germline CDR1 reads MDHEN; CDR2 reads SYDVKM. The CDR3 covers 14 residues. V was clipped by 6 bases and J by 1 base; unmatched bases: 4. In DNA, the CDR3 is TGTGCCAGCAGGGGGGGGTTCGGCACAGATACGCAGTATTTT. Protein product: CASRGGFGTDTQYF.

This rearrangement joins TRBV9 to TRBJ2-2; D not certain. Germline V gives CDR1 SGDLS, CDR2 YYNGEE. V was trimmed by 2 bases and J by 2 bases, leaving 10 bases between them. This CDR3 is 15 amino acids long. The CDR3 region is CASSVGVINTGELFF. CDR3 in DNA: TGTGCCAGCAGCGTCGGTGTAATAAACACCGGGGAGCTGTTTTTT.

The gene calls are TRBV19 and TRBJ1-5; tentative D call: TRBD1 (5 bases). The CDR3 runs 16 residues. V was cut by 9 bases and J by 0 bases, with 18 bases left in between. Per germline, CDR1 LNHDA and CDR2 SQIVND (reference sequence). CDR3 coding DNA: TGTGCCAGCCTGCCGACAGAGCTAAATAGCAATCAGCCCCAGCATTTT. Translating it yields CASLPTELNSNQPQHF.